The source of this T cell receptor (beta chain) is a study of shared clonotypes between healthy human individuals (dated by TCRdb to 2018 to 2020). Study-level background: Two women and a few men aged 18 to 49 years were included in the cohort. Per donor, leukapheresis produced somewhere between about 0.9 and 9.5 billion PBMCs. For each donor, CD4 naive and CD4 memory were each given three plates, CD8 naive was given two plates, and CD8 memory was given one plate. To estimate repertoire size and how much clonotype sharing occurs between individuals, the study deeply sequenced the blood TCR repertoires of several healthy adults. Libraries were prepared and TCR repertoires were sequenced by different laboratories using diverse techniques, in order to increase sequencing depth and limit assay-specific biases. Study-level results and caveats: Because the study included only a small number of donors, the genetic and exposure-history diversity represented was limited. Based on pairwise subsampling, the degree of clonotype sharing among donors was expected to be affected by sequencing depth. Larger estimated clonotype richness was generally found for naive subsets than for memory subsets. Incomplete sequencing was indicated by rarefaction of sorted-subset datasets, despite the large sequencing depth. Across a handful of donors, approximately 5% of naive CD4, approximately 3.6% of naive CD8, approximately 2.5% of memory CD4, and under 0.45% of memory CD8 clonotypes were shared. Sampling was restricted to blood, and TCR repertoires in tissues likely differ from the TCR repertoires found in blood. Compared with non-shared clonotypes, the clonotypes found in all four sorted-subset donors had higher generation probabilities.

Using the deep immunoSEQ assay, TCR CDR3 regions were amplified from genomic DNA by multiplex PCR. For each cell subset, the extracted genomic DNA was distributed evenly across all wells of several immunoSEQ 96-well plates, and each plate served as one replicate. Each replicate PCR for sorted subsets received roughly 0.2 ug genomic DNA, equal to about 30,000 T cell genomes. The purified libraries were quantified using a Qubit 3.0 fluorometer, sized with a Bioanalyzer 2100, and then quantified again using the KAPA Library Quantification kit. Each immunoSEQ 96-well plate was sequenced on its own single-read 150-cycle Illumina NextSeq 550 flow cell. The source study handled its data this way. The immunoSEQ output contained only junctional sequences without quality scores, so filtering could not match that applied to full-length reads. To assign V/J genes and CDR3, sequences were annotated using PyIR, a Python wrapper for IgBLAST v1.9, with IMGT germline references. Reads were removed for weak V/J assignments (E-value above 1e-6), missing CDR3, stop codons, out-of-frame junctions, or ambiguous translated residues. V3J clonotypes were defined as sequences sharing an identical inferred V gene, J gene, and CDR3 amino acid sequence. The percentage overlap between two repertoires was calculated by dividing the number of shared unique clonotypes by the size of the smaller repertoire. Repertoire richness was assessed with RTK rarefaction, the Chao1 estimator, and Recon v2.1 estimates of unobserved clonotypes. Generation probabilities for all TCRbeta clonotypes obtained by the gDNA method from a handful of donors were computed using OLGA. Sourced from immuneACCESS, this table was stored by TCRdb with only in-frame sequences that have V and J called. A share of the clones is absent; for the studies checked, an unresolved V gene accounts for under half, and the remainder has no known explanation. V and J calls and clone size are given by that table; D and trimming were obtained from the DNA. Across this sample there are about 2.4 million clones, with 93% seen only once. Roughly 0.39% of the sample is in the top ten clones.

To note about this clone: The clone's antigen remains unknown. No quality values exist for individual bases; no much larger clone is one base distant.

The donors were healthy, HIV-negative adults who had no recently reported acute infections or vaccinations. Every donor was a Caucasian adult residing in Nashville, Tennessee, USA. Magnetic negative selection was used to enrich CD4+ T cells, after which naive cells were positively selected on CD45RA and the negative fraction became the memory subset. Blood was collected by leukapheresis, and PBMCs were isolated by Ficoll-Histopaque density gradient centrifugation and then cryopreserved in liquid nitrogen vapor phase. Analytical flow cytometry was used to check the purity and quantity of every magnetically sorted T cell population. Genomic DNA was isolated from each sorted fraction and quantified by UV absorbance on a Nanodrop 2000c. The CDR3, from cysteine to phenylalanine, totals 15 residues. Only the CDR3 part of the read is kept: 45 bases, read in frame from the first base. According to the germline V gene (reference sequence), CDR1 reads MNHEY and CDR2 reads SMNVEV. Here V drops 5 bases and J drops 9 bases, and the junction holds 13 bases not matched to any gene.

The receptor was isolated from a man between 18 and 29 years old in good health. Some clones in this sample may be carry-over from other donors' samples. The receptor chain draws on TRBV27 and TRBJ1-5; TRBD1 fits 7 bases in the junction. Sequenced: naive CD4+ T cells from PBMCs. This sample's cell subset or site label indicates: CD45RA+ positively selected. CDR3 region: CASSEVGGGLWPQHF. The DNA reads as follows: TGTGCCAGCAGTGAGGTGGGAGGGGGCCTTTGGCCCCAGCATTTT.